This paragraph covers one T cell receptor beta chain sequence. This entry comes from a study of blood T cell repertoires in COVID-19. Study in general: COVID-19 samples from acute and convalescent phases originated in the United States, Italy and Spain. From T cells, B-cell-depleted T cells, or PBMCs came the material, which was cDNA or gDNA.

In the source study's methods: Researchers report that nucleated cell counts were estimated from reference gene primer amplification. Measured with immunoSEQ multiplex PCR; TCRdb has only the in-frame clones, and not every one. V and J calls plus clone size are reproduced from that table; the DNA served to infer D and trimming. The sample holds about 260,000 clones, 70% to 90% seen once. In germline, CDR1 is KGHSH, CDR2 LQKENI. Losses at the gene ends were 2 bases for V and 2 bases for J; bases not matched to a gene: 6. This CDR3 spans 17 amino acids. In Seattle, patients joined the study during active infection and were tracked longitudinally.

This receptor was obtained from a woman aged 55-69 years with COVID-19, enrolled during active disease. The chain joins TRBV18 to TRBJ1-5; 10 bases map to TRBD1. Sample: peripheral blood. In DNA, the CDR3 is TGTGCCAGCTCACCAGTCGGGACAGGGGTGGGCAATCAGCCCCAGCATTTT. It specifies CASSPVGTGVGNQPQHF.